These 28 T cell receptor beta chains originate from one sample sequenced in a study of OX40 agonist ivuxolimab in advanced cancers. Assay used: immunoSEQ multiplex PCR; TCRdb lists only in-frame clones, some missing. The sample carries fewer than 25,000 clones, 83% recorded once. The material was CD4+ or CD8+ T cells sorted from blood, obtained in a trial of the OX40 agonist ivuxolimab. These receptors were taken from an adult with an advanced solid tumor such as melanoma, head and neck, liver or kidney cancer.

This chain links TRBV21-1 with TRBJ1-1. TRBV21-1 is marked as a pseudogene. The CDR3 sequence is 16 residues long. CDR3 in amino acids: CASSKGGLGQNTEAFF. The DNA of the CDR3 is TGTGCCAGCAGCAAAGGGGGACTCGGACAGAACACTGAAGCTTTCTTT.

The chain has TRBV9 and TRBJ2-1, with 10 bases aligning to TRBD2. V was pared by 4 bases and J by 11 bases, with 15 bases of the junction left unmatched. Germline V lookup: CDR1 SGDLS, CDR2 YYNGEE. The CDR3 contains 16 residues. The CDR3 spells CASSPEDLAGAEKQFF. The CDR3 DNA is TGTGCCAGCAGCCCAGAGGATCTAGCGGGGGCGGAAAAGCAGTTCTTC.

The chain employs TRBV5-1 and TRBJ1-2, with D hard to call. V lost 4 bases and J 1 base, leaving 17 bases between the germline ends. CDR1 SGHRS and CDR2 YFSETQ come from the germline V gene. This CDR3 is 16 amino acids long. CDR3 sequence reads: CASSPGTQTVNYGYTF. The CDR3 nucleotides read TGCGCCAGCAGCCCGGGAACTCAGACGGTTAACTATGGCTACACCTTC.

This chain connects TRBV27 to TRBJ1-1, with D unresolved. Germline CDR1 is MNHEY and CDR2 is SMNVEV (reference sequence). Trimming shortened V by 6 bases and J by 7 bases, and 15 bases separated the two germline ends. This CDR3 has 13 residues. The CDR3 DNA is TGTGCCAGCAGCCACTCCACGGGCAGTGAAGCTTTCTTT. Encoded protein: CASSHSTGSEAFF.

This chain joins TRBV11-2 and TRBJ2-3; D is unresolved. Germline-derived CDR1 and CDR2 are SGHAT and FQNNGV. This CDR3 comprises 15 residues. Trimming left V 3 bases short and J 0 bases short, with 10 bases between. CDR3 amino acids: CASSLGRFSTDTQYF. The CDR3 nucleotides read TGTGCCAGCAGCTTGGGTCGGTTCAGCACAGATACGCAGTATTTT.

This clone showed up just once. This chain uses TRBV5-5 with TRBJ1-1; D not certain. The CDR3 loop spans 11 amino acids. Trimming pared 0 bases from V and 5 bases from J, leaving 2 bases between. Germline assignment: CDR1 SGHKS and CDR2 YYEKEE (reference sequence). Here the CDR3 DNA reads TGTGCCAGCAGCTTGGGGACTGAAGCTTTCTTT. Translated: CASSLGTEAFF.

J is TRBJ2-1 and V is TRBV9, with D perhaps matching TRBD2 (6 bases). The CDR3 consists of 15 residues. Trimming pared 0 bases from V and 2 bases from J, leaving 9 bases between. Looked up from germline, CDR1 is SGDLS and CDR2 is YYNGEE. This chain's CDR3 is CASSVELAPYNEQFF. Written as DNA, the CDR3 is TGTGCCAGCAGCGTAGAACTAGCCCCCTACAATGAGCAGTTCTTC.

This chain connects TRBV4-1 to TRBJ1-4, with 8 bases aligning to TRBD1. Germline trimming cut 5 bases from V and 7 bases from J; bases unmatched to any gene: 9. The CDR3 length is 15 residues. Germline V lookup: CDR1 MGHRA, CDR2 YSYEKL. The CDR3 DNA is TGCGCCAGCAGCTCCCGGCAGGGGGCGGGTGAAAAACTGTTTTTT. Its translation is CASSSRQGAGEKLFF.

The chain has TRBV4-1 and TRBJ1-5, with D unclear. The CDR3 has 14 residues. CDR1 and CDR2 from the germline V gene are MGHRA and YSYEKL. V was pared by 0 bases and J by 7 bases, with 10 bases between. Here the CDR3 DNA reads TGCGCCAGCAGCCAAGAAAATAGGCCCCAGCCCCAGCATTTT. Amino acid sequence: CASSQENRPQPQHF.

V usage is TRBV30 and J usage is TRBJ1-2; no clear D gene. V was trimmed by 1 base and J by 2 bases, leaving 14 bases between them. Per germline, CDR1 GTSNPN and CDR2 SVGIG (reference sequence). The CDR3 totals 15 residues. The CDR3 bases are TGTGCCTGGAGTGATCTGTCTCGGGAAAACTATGGCTACACCTTC. It translates to CAWSDLSRENYGYTF.

The sample holds one count of this clone. V gene TRBV6-5 combines with J gene TRBJ1-2, with TRBD1 matching 7 bases. The CDR3 totals 15 residues. Germline assignment: CDR1 MNHEY and CDR2 SVGAGI. After removal of 0 bases from V and 1 base from J, the junction contained 2 bases not matched to a gene. CDR3 region: CASSYSGDSNYGYTF. In DNA, the CDR3 is TGTGCCAGCAGTTACTCCGGGGACAGTAACTATGGCTACACCTTC.

This clone was found once. Other DNA sequences of this sample code for an identical CDR3. CDR3 sequence: CASSSQGGEQFF. The CDR3 DNA follows: TGTGCCAGCAGTTCACAGGGAGGTGAGCAGTTCTTC. J is TRBJ2-1 and V is TRBV27; D is perhaps TRBD1 or TRBD2 (6 bases each). V was trimmed by 4 bases and J by 9 bases, leaving 10 bases between them. CDR1 MNHEY and CDR2 SMNVEV come from the germline V gene (reference sequence). The CDR3 has 12 residues.

The chain's CDR3 is CASSQGALGGYTF. In DNA, the CDR3 is TGTGCCAGCAGCCAGGGGGCCCTGGGGGGCTACACCTTC. This chain joins TRBV7-2 and TRBJ1-2; the match to TRBD1 covers 8 bases. The V gene end was trimmed by 5 bases and the J gene end by 8 bases; junction bases not matched to a gene: 7. The CDR3 has 13 amino acids. Germline CDR1 is SGHTA and CDR2 is FQGNSA.

The rearrangement joins TRBV6-1 to TRBJ2-2; 7 nucleotides match TRBD2. This CDR3 region has 16 residues. Germline V lookup: CDR1 MNHNS, CDR2 SASEGT. V trimming: 2 bases; J trimming: 0 bases; junction bases outside the gene matches: 3. The CDR3 loop is CASSEFAGANTGELFF. The CDR3 DNA follows: TGTGCCAGCAGTGAATTCGCGGGGGCGAACACCGGGGAGCTGTTTTTT.

CDR3 DNA: TGTGCCAGCAGCCCATTTGGTAACACTGAAGCTTTCTTT. Protein sequence: CASSPFGNTEAFF. The chain recombines TRBV7-2 with TRBJ1-1; no reliable D call. The CDR3 runs to 13 residues. Per the germline V gene, CDR1 is SGHTA and CDR2 is FQGNSA. V was trimmed by 5 bases and J by 2 bases, leaving 9 bases between them.

The chain links TRBV19 to TRBJ1-2; D is ambiguous. Trimming pared 3 bases from V and 0 bases from J, leaving 11 bases between. Germline V CDR1 and CDR2: LNHDA, SQIVND (reference sequence). The CDR3 contains 15 residues. Here the CDR3 DNA reads TGTGCCAGTAGTATGAACAGCGAAGCTAACTATGGCTACACCTTC. It is translated as CASSMNSEANYGYTF. Based on the CDR3 plus reference TRBV19 and TRBJ1-2, the full variable domain is DGGITQSPKYLFRKEGQNVTLSCEQNLNHDAMYWYRQDPGQGLRLIYYSQIVNDFQKGDIAEGYSVSREKKESFPLTVTSAQKNPTAFYLCASSMNSEANYGYTFGSGTRLTVV.

This clone has more than one count but fewer than ten. V usage is TRBV9 and J usage is TRBJ2-5; D might be TRBD1 (5 bases). CDR3 length: 15 residues. Germline V gene sequence: CDR1 SGDLS, CDR2 YYNGEE. Trimming removed 4 bases from V and 5 bases from J, with 18 bases in between. CDR3 bases: TGTGCCAGCAGCAGTACGGCGAGCCCAGGGGAGACCCAGTACTTC. Its protein is CASSSTASPGETQYF.

V gene TRBV9 combines with J gene TRBJ2-5, with 7 positions matching TRBD1. Looked up from germline, CDR1 is SGDLS and CDR2 is YYNGEE. The CDR3 is made up of 13 amino acids. Losses at the gene ends were 4 bases for V and 2 bases for J; bases not matched to a gene: 2. CDR3 DNA sequence: TGTGCCAGCAGCTCGGGACAGCAAGAGACCCAGTACTTC. This sequence encodes CASSSGQQETQYF.

The V gene is TRBV14, the J gene TRBJ2-7; a weak D match, TRBD1 (6 bases). Trimming pared 5 bases from V and 6 bases from J, leaving 14 bases between. This CDR3 is 13 amino acids long. Germline V CDR1 and CDR2: SGHDN, FVKESK. The CDR3 DNA reads TGTGCCAGCAGCTTACAAGGGACATCCGAGCAGTACTTC. Translated, it gives CASSLQGTSEQYF.

This clone showed up just once. V and J are TRBV11-2 and TRBJ1-5, with D perhaps matching TRBD1 (6 bases). Germline CDR1 reads SGHAT; CDR2 reads FQNNGV. The CDR3 has 17 residues. With 1 base removed from V and 5 bases from J, the gap between germline ends came to 18 bases. DNA of the CDR3: TGTGCCAGCAGCTTAGGGGGGGGTACAGGGAACCATCAGCCCCAGCATTTT. Amino acid sequence: CASSLGGGTGNHQPQHF.

The chain links TRBV7-2 to TRBJ2-3; maybe TRBD1 (5 bases). V lost 5 bases to trimming and J lost 4 bases, with 16 bases between them. Germline values: CDR1 SGHTA, CDR2 FQGNSA. This CDR3 region has 15 residues. CDR3 amino acids: CASSPTRPGSDTQYF. The CDR3 nucleotides are TGTGCCAGCAGCCCAACCCGGCCAGGGTCAGATACGCAGTATTTT. Full variable domain (remainder filled in from reference TRBV7-2 and TRBJ2-3): GAGVSQSPSNKVTEKGKDVELRCDPISGHTALYWYRQSLGQGLEFLIYFQGNSAPDKSGLPSDRFSAERTGGSVSTLTIQRTQQEDSAVYLCASSPTRPGSDTQYFGPGTRLTVL.

About this clone: The same CDR3 can be traced to other DNA sequences in this sample. The J gene is TRBJ2-2, the V gene TRBV27; D gene ambiguous. Germline V gene lookup returns CDR1 MNHEY and CDR2 SMNVEV (reference sequence). V was pared by 5 bases and J by 4 bases, with 5 bases between. The CDR3 is 12 residues long. CDR3 nucleotide sequence: TGTGCCAGCAGTCCACTCACCGGGGAGCTGTTTTTT. This sequence encodes CASSPLTGELFF.

V is TRBV6-6 and J is TRBJ1-1; D remains unclear. The CDR3 length is 15 residues. Trimming shortened V by 6 bases and J by 0 bases, and 14 bases separated the two germline ends. The germline V gene has CDR1 MNHNY and CDR2 SVGAGI (reference sequence). The CDR3 DNA reads TGTGCCAGCAGCCTTACACGTTCCGTGAACACTGAAGCTTTCTTT. Protein sequence: CASSLTRSVNTEAFF.

The CDR3 nucleotides are TGCGCCAGCAGCTTTGATCCGTCCAATGAGCAGTTCTTC. Translating it yields CASSFDPSNEQFF. The gene calls are TRBV4-1 and TRBJ2-1; D remains ambiguous. The CDR3 is 13 residues long. Germline V gene lookup returns CDR1 MGHRA and CDR2 YSYEKL. The V gene lost 5 bases and the J gene lost 6 bases, with 11 bases spanning the gap.

The rearrangement joins TRBV9 to TRBJ1-2, with D unclear. V was shortened by 2 bases and J by 7 bases, with 18 bases between the two germline ends. This CDR3 is 15 amino acids long. The germline V gene encodes CDR1 SGDLS and CDR2 YYNGEE. Written as DNA, the CDR3 is TGTGCCAGCAGCGTTGGTAGCTCACGGTCCCGTGGCTACACCTTC. Encoded protein: CASSVGSSRSRGYTF.

This chain links TRBV4-2 with TRBJ1-1; D is unresolved. Trimming cost V 1 base and J 0 bases, with 18 bases left between them. This CDR3 spans 18 amino acids. From germline, CDR1 is LGHNA and CDR2 YNFKEQ. This chain's CDR3 is CASSQGEGSVLVNTEAFF. CDR3 coding DNA: TGTGCCAGCAGCCAAGGCGAGGGTTCAGTTCTCGTGAACACTGAAGCTTTCTTT.

The rearrangement uses TRBV4-3 and TRBJ1-1, with 7 bases aligning to TRBD1. Germline V lookup: CDR1 LGHNA, CDR2 YSLEER. V dropped 1 base and J dropped 5; count of bases not matched to a gene: 7. CDR3 length: 15 residues. CDR3 nucleotides: TGCGCCAGCAGCCAAGTACAGACAGGGCATACTGAAGCTTTCTTT. It codes for CASSQVQTGHTEAFF.

This clone was detected once. J is TRBJ1-2 and V is TRBV9; no clear D gene. V lost 0 bases, J lost 0 bases, and 12 bases lay in between. Germline values: CDR1 SGDLS, CDR2 YYNGEE. This CDR3 contains 16 residues. The CDR3 loop is CASSVAAGSSNYGYTF. The CDR3 coding sequence is TGTGCCAGCAGCGTAGCTGCTGGGTCCTCTAACTATGGCTACACCTTC.